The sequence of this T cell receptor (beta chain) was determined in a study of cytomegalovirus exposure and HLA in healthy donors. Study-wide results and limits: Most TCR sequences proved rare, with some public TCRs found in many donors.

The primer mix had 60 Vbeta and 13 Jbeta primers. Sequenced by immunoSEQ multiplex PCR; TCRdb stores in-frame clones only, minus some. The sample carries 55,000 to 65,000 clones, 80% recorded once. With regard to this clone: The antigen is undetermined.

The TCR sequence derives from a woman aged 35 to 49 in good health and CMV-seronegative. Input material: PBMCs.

CDR3 bases: TGTGCCAGCAGCTCCAGAGGGACTAGCGCCAACTCCTACGAGCAGTACTTC. Protein sequence: CASSSRGTSANSYEQYF. J is TRBJ2-7 and V is TRBV7-9, with TRBD2 identical over 10 bases. Germline V gives CDR1 SEHNR, CDR2 FQNEAQ (reference sequence). The CDR3 extends over 17 amino acids. Unmatched junction bases numbered 9, after V lost 4 bases and J lost 0 bases.